Below, 32 T cell receptor beta chains from the same sample are listed, as sequenced in a study of T cell responses to AZD1222 COVID-19 vaccine. Repertoires were generated with immunoSEQ multiplex PCR, while TCRdb's copy carries only in-frame clones and drops some. The sample has 95,000 to 110,000 clones; approximately 89% are singletons. Here the sequenced sample was peripheral blood, taken on day 0 of AZD1222 vaccination. The source of these receptors is an adult in good health.

The count of this clone is one. This chain connects TRBV5-1 to TRBJ2-5; the match to TRBD1 covers 9 bases. With 3 bases clipped from V and 5 bases from J, the junction kept 11 bases outside the gene matches. This CDR3 has 16 residues. Germline-derived CDR1 and CDR2 are SGHRS and YFSETQ. This CDR3 reads CASSSPPGQGAETQYF. CDR3 in DNA: TGCGCCAGCAGCTCCCCCCCGGGACAGGGAGCGGAGACCCAGTACTTC.

The gene calls are TRBV5-1 and TRBJ1-1; D uncertain. The V and J ends lost 6 bases and 12 bases respectively, with 24 bases between them. This CDR3 has 14 residues. CDR1 and CDR2 (germline): SGHRS, YFSETQ. Here the CDR3 DNA reads TGCGCCAGCACAGAATCTACAGCCGCCGCTAGTCCTTTCTTT. Residues: CASTESTAAASPFF.

By frequency in the sample, this clone is medium-sized. The genes are TRBV2 and TRBJ2-7; D is perhaps TRBD1 or TRBD2 (5 bases each). V lost 8 bases to trimming and J lost 3 bases, with 11 bases between them. The CDR3 loop spans 12 amino acids. Per germline, CDR1 SNHLY and CDR2 FYNNEI. This CDR3 reads CASEGNLYEQYF. CDR3 in DNA: TGTGCCAGCGAGGGGAATCTCTACGAGCAGTACTTC.

The chain recombines TRBV5-6 with TRBJ1-1; tentative D call: TRBD1 (5 bases). V was trimmed by 4 bases and J by 5 bases, leaving 18 bases between them. Germline CDR1 reads SGHDT; CDR2 reads YYEEEE. The CDR3 totals 15 residues. CDR3 region: CASSILQGAGTEAFF. The CDR3 coding sequence is TGTGCCAGCAGCATACTCCAGGGTGCAGGAACTGAAGCTTTCTTT.

This sequence joins TRBV6-2 or TRBV6-3 and TRBJ2-7; D possibly corresponds to TRBD1 (6 bases). The CDR3 extends over 17 amino acids. Germline values: CDR1 MNHEY, CDR2 SVGEGT. Trimming cost V 0 bases and J 1 base, with 16 bases left between them. CDR3 loop: CASSYSSGGPGSYEQYF. CDR3 sequence (DNA): TGTGCCAGCAGTTACTCGAGTGGGGGCCCGGGTTCCTACGAGCAGTACTTC.

This clone was counted a single time. J is TRBJ2-3 and V is TRBV5-1; a weak D match, TRBD2 (6 bases). From germline, CDR1 is SGHRS and CDR2 YFSETQ. The CDR3 is 15 amino acids. Trimming left V 4 bases short and J 0 bases short, with 12 bases between. The CDR3 loop is CASSARDLSTDTQYF. As DNA, the CDR3 is TGCGCCAGCAGCGCGCGGGACTTGAGCACAGATACGCAGTATTTT.

The rearrangement uses TRBV19 and TRBJ2-1; TRBD1 is a possible D gene (6 bases). CDR1 is LNHDA, CDR2 SQIVND, per germline (reference sequence). The CDR3 runs 15 residues. Trimming removed 7 bases at V and 0 bases at J, with 13 bases between. The DNA for the CDR3 is TGTGCCAGTAACCCTACAGGGCGCTCCTACAATGAGCAGTTCTTC. Translated, it gives CASNPTGRSYNEQFF.

The chain carries TRBV5-1 and TRBJ2-7; TRBD2 might be the D (5 bases). V gave up 4 bases and J gave up 2 bases, with 16 bases separating them. Germline V gene sequence: CDR1 SGHRS, CDR2 YFSETQ. CDR3 size: 15 residues. Written as DNA, the CDR3 is TGCGCCAGCAGCAAGGCCGGGATAAAGGCCTACGAGCAGTACTTC. This encodes CASSKAGIKAYEQYF.

The rearrangement joins TRBV28 to TRBJ1-2; D may be TRBD1 (6 bases). The germline gives CDR1 MDHEN, CDR2 SYDVKM. The CDR3 length is 15 residues. The germline V and J ends were trimmed by 5 bases and 4 bases, with 17 bases remaining between them. CDR3 region: CASSKGQSRGYGYTF. CDR3 sequence (DNA): TGTGCCAGCAGTAAGGGACAATCAAGGGGCTATGGCTACACCTTC.

The rearrangement links TRBV6-4 to TRBJ2-2; D remains ambiguous. Trimming left V 0 bases short and J 7 bases short, with 9 bases between. Germline V gene lookup returns CDR1 MRHNA and CDR2 SNTAGT. CDR3 length equals 14 residues. The CDR3 protein is CASSDSTTVGELFF. CDR3 sequence (DNA): TGTGCCAGCAGTGACTCGACCACAGTCGGGGAGCTGTTTTTT.

The chain recombines TRBV6-2 or TRBV6-3 with TRBJ1-2, with D tentatively TRBD1 (5 bases). This CDR3 is 16 amino acids long. CDR1 is MNHEY, CDR2 SVGEGT, per germline. V lost 4 bases, J lost 2 bases, and 17 bases lay in between. The CDR3 loop is CASSFPKGEINYGYTF. The CDR3 DNA follows: TGTGCCAGCAGTTTCCCTAAAGGGGAGATCAACTATGGCTACACCTTC.

The sample holds a few counts of this clone. This CDR3 is also generated by other DNA sequences in the sample. This rearrangement joins TRBV19 to TRBJ2-7, with TRBD1 identical over 7 bases. Germline V CDR1 and CDR2: LNHDA, SQIVND (reference sequence). This CDR3 spans 13 amino acids. V was pared by 5 bases and J by 2 bases, with 3 bases of the junction left unmatched. CDR3 DNA: TGTGCCAGTAGTCGGGACAGAGCCTACGAGCAGTACTTC. As protein: CASSRDRAYEQYF.

The rearrangement joins TRBV11-3 to TRBJ2-1; 7 bases align to TRBD1. The V gene end was trimmed by 1 base and the J gene end by 6 bases; junction bases not matched to a gene: 3. Germline V gene lookup returns CDR1 SGHNT and CDR2 YENEEA. CDR3 size: 14 residues. As DNA, the CDR3 is TGTGCCAGCAGCTTAGGGCCAGGGGGCAATGAGCAGTTCTTC. Its translation: CASSLGPGGNEQFF.

CDR3 sequence: CASSQSGQGDGYTF. CDR3 DNA: TGTGCCAGCAGCCAATCCGGACAGGGCGATGGCTACACCTTC. The rearrangement joins TRBV4-2 to TRBJ1-2, with 8 nucleotides matching TRBD1. The CDR3 loop spans 14 amino acids. Germline assignment: CDR1 LGHNA and CDR2 YNFKEQ. The J segment lost 6 bases and the V segment lost 2 bases, leaving 5 bases of the junction unmatched.

The chain uses TRBV4-3 and TRBJ2-7; D not resolved. Germline V gives CDR1 LGHNA, CDR2 YSLEER. V was trimmed by 3 bases and J by 1 base, leaving 10 bases between them. The CDR3 is 14 amino acids. DNA of the CDR3: TGCGCCAGCAGCCAGGGATCCAGGTCCTACGAGCAGTACTTC. Translated, it gives CASSQGSRSYEQYF.

This chain links TRBV5-1 with TRBJ1-6; possible D gene TRBD1, 5 bases. The V and J ends lost 0 bases and 5 bases respectively, with 15 bases between them. The CDR3 has 17 residues. Per the germline V gene, CDR1 is SGHRS and CDR2 is YFSETQ. The CDR3 DNA follows: TGCGCCAGCAGCTTGGGTGGCTTAGGACAACATAATTCACCCCTCCACTTT. Amino acids: CASSLGGLGQHNSPLHF.

This clone was recorded once. This chain links TRBV28 with TRBJ1-6; TRBD1 might be the D (5 bases). Trimming took off 3 bases at V and 8 bases at J, with 17 bases between the two ends. The CDR3 has 16 amino acids. Germline lookup yields CDR1 MDHEN and CDR2 SYDVKM. In nucleotides, the CDR3 is TGTGCCAGCAGTTTGGGGGGAGCCCTTAGGGATTCACCCCTCCACTTT. Amino acids: CASSLGGALRDSPLHF.

This clone was observed once. This sequence joins TRBV7-6 and TRBJ2-7; 9 nucleotides agree with TRBD2. V shed 2 bases and J 7 bases; nucleotides not matched to a gene: 9. Germline V gene lookup returns CDR1 SGHVS and CDR2 FNYEAQ. The CDR3 is made up of 15 amino acids. CDR3 amino acids: CASSLTPGLAREQYF. The CDR3 nucleotides read TGTGCCAGCAGCTTAACCCCGGGACTAGCTAGGGAGCAGTACTTC.

The CDR3 spells CASSYTPGTKDEQYF. The CDR3 region has the DNA TGTGCCAGCAGTTACACCCCCGGGACCAAGGACGAGCAGTACTTC. V is TRBV6-6 and J is TRBJ2-7; D is tentatively TRBD1 or TRBD2 (5 bases each). In germline, CDR1 is MNHNY, CDR2 SVGAGI (reference sequence). The CDR3 runs to 15 residues. Trimming left V 2 bases short and J 5 bases short, with 16 bases between.

This clone was counted only a few times. This sample includes further DNA sequences coding for the same CDR3. This CDR3 is CASSLVGYEQYF. CDR3 coding DNA: TGCGCCAGCAGCTTGGTTGGCTACGAGCAGTACTTC. The chain has TRBV5-1 and TRBJ2-7; no reliable D call. CDR3 length: 12 amino acids. Germline CDR1 is SGHRS and CDR2 is YFSETQ. The ends were cut back, 0 bases at V and 3 bases at J, with 4 bases in the middle.

This clone was observed once. The chain joins TRBV28 to TRBJ1-5; 7 bases are shared with TRBD1. Losses at the gene ends were 4 bases for V and 7 bases for J; bases not matched to a gene: 10. The CDR3 extends over 15 amino acids. In germline, CDR1 is MDHEN, CDR2 SYDVKM. The CDR3 is CASSYGLGTVQPQHF. The CDR3 region has the DNA TGTGCCAGCAGTTACGGCCTCGGGACAGTACAGCCCCAGCATTTT.

This sequence joins TRBV7-9 and TRBJ2-1; 8 nucleotides line up with TRBD1. Trimming took 1 base from V and 7 from J; bases not matched to a gene: 12. Germline V CDR1 and CDR2: SEHNR, FQNEAQ (reference sequence). The length of the CDR3 is 17 residues. The CDR3 reads CASSLGAGRGLGNEQFF. As DNA, the CDR3 is TGTGCCAGCAGCTTAGGTGCTGGCAGGGGGCTTGGGAATGAGCAGTTCTTC. Supplemented by reference TRBV7-9 and TRBJ2-1, the full variable domain reads DTGVSQNPRHKITKRGQNVTFRCDPISEHNRLYWYRQTLGQGPEFLTYFQNEAQLEKSRLLSDRFSAERPKGSFSTLEIQRTEQGDSAMYLCASSLGAGRGLGNEQFFGPGTRLTVL.

This clone appeared once. The genes are TRBV6-5 and TRBJ2-7, with TRBD1 matching 8 bases. The CDR3 length is 13 residues. V lost 7 bases to trimming and J lost 3 bases; unmatched junction nucleotides: 5. Germline-derived CDR1 and CDR2 are MNHEY and SVGAGI. CDR3 coding DNA: TGTGCCAGCAAGCCAGGGGGCCTCTACGAGCAGTACTTC. It encodes CASKPGGLYEQYF.

The J gene is TRBJ2-3, the V gene TRBV24-1; the match to TRBD2 covers 14 bases. Germline trimming cut 7 bases from V and 3 bases from J; bases unmatched to any gene: 14. The germline gives CDR1 KGHDR, CDR2 SFDVKD. The CDR3 sequence is 19 residues long. The DNA of the CDR3 is TGTGCCACCAGCCTTAGTATGGGACTAGCGGGAGTGGGGACAGATACGCAGTATTTT. This gives the protein CATSLSMGLAGVGTDTQYF.

The gene calls are TRBV28 and TRBJ2-7; maybe TRBD1 (5 bases). Germline-derived CDR1 and CDR2 are MDHEN and SYDVKM. The CDR3 length is 11 residues. V lost 6 bases, J lost 7 bases, and 10 bases lay in between. The CDR3 sequence is CASRGQWEQYF. In DNA form, the CDR3 reads TGTGCCAGCAGGGGGCAGTGGGAGCAGTACTTC. Complete variable domain (other parts from reference TRBV28 and TRBJ2-7): DVKVTQSSRYLVKRTGEKVFLECVQDMDHENMFWYRQDPGLGLRLIYFSYDVKMKEKGDIPEGYSVSREKKERFSLILESASTNQTSMYLCASRGQWEQYFGPGTRLTVT.

The chain couples TRBV11-3 to TRBJ1-2; TRBD1 matches 8 bases. V dropped 1 base and J dropped 4; count of bases not matched to a gene: 8. Germline CDR1 SGHNT, CDR2 YENEEA. CDR3 size: 16 residues. The CDR3 protein is CASSLAVGTGLYGYTF. In nucleotides, the CDR3 is TGTGCCAGCAGCTTAGCCGTGGGGACAGGACTCTATGGCTACACCTTC.

Written as DNA, the CDR3 is TGTGCCAGCAGCAGGCGAGGGGGGGCTGGGGCCAACGTCCTGACTTTC. Amino acids: CASSRRGGAGANVLTF. J is TRBJ2-6 and V is TRBV5-4, with D tentatively TRBD2 (7 bases). V was trimmed by 4 bases and J by 2 bases, leaving 13 bases between them. Germline CDR1 SGHNT, CDR2 YYREEE (reference sequence). This CDR3 region has 16 residues.

This clone was found once. This chain connects TRBV19 to TRBJ2-3; D gene ambiguous. V dropped 5 bases and J dropped 0 bases, with 15 bases sitting between them. Looked up from germline, CDR1 is LNHDA and CDR2 is SQIVND (reference sequence). The CDR3 has 16 residues. Here the CDR3 DNA reads TGTGCCAGTAGTTTTCTCGGCTTACCTAGCACAGATACGCAGTATTTT. The encoded protein is CASSFLGLPSTDTQYF.

The J gene is TRBJ2-7, the V gene TRBV4-1; D is perhaps TRBD1 (6 bases). The CDR3 spans 15 residues. Trimming pared 0 bases from V and 0 bases from J, leaving 9 bases between. The germline gives CDR1 MGHRA, CDR2 YSYEKL. For the CDR3, the DNA is TGCGCCAGCAGCCAAGAACAGGGAATCTCCTACGAGCAGTACTTC. This translates into CASSQEQGISYEQYF.

The chain couples TRBV4-3 to TRBJ2-7; 7 bases are a match to TRBD1. The CDR3 runs 13 residues. Germline assignment: CDR1 LGHNA and CDR2 YSLEER. Trimming took 2 bases from V and 6 from J; bases not matched to a gene: 4. The CDR3 sequence is CASSQSPGGEQYF. CDR3 bases: TGCGCCAGCAGCCAATCGCCAGGGGGCGAGCAGTACTTC.

The sample holds a few counts of this clone. V usage is TRBV27 and J usage is TRBJ1-5; D not certain. The germline V gene encodes CDR1 MNHEY and CDR2 SMNVEV (reference sequence). The CDR3 is made up of 16 amino acids. Deletions cut 6 bases from V and 0 bases from J, with 15 bases between. The CDR3 region has the DNA TGTGCCAGCAGGTCAGGTTCCCAGTATAGCAATCAGCCCCAGCATTTT. It yields the protein CASRSGSQYSNQPQHF.

The chain uses TRBV7-3 and TRBJ1-1, with 7 bases matching TRBD1. Germline lookup yields CDR1 SGHTA and CDR2 FQGTGA. The trim removed 5 bases at V and 4 bases at J, leaving 10 bases unmatched. CDR3 length: 15 residues. This CDR3 is CASSANRGGSTEAFF. CDR3 in DNA: TGTGCCAGCAGCGCTAACAGGGGTGGGAGCACTGAAGCTTTCTTT.